This record looks at one T cell receptor (beta chain) sequence and its context. Its antigen is still unknown. Within one base of it there is no much larger clone, and no base qualities were kept. The library was made by the immunoSEQ multiplex PCR assay. For the multiplex PCR, a mixture combining 60 forward primers for TCR Vbeta segments and 13 reverse primers for TCR Jbeta segments was used. A multiplex PCR assay on genomic DNA amplified the CDR3 region of rearranged TCR beta genes. The Illumina HiSeq System was used to sequence the amplified TCR beta libraries as 87-base-pair reads. Concerning the study's data processing: A later analysis counted some 74 million unique TCR beta chains across the roughly 700 repertoires, and 9.5 million to 11 million of these chains were shared by at least two donors. Raw reads were error-corrected and collapsed into unique sequences with a nearest-neighbor algorithm that merged closely related sequences to remove PCR and sequencing errors. To assign V, D and J gene segments, CDR3 sequences were aligned to IMGT reference sequences. For a sequence to be retained, a match of at least six nucleotides to both a V gene segment and a J gene segment was required. A rearrangement was called productive if the CDR3 had no stop codons and remained in frame with V and J, and every other rearrangement was called non-productive. CDR3 was defined by IMGT convention, running from the second conserved V-encoded cysteine to the conserved J-encoded phenylalanine. The earlier analysis of a few hundred of the donors excluded any sequence lacking an unambiguous match to a single V gene segment. In an earlier analysis of around 590 of the donors, a V segment was called functional when productive rearrangements were above 56.7%, and segregating when the standard deviation between donors exceeded 5%. To diagnose cytomegalovirus status from the catalog of TCR beta chain sequences, a statistical classification framework was built. A later analysis assigned V and J genes by comparing TCR nucleotide sequences with IMGT/GENE-DB human TR gene sequences. Using the TCRdist pipeline, a later analysis assigned CDR3 sequences along with most-parsimonious VDJ recombination scenarios. In a later analysis, each TCR beta chain was defined by its CDR3 amino acid sequence together with its V-gene family, and reads lacking a unique V-gene family were excluded. In a later analysis, 450 to 600 highly shared, low-generation-probability nucleotide sequences were removed to address suspected cross-contamination and a sequencing artifact. In a later analysis, a clonal expansion index for each public chain was calculated from normalized within-repertoire ranks of inferred template counts. In a later analysis, generation probabilities were computed with a VDJ recombination model fitted to out-of-frame rearrangements, and the resulting probabilities were checked against IGoR. In a later analysis, hypergeometric tests were used to score TCR-TCR, TCR-HLA and TCR-CMV co-occurrence, with a repertoire-size bias correction applied to TCR pairs. A later analysis estimated false discovery rates by permuting HLA or CMV assignments 20 times. In a later analysis, co-occurring TCRs were grouped with DBSCAN, and TCRdist sequence similarity was added when clustering was performed within HLA-allele-positive subsets. For co-occurrence clustering, repertoires with fewer than 30,000 or more than 120,000 public chains were excluded, along with about five repertoires with anomalous nucleotide sharing. The table comes from immuneACCESS by way of TCRdb, which keeps in-frame sequences with V and J called. Part of the clones is missing from these tables; in studies checked, under half for an unresolved V gene and the rest for unknown reasons. The V and J calls and clone size come from that table; D and trimming were worked out from the DNA. This sample is represented by 150,000 to 200,000 clones; roughly 77% of them were singletons. About 0.37% of the sample is in the top ten clones.

The cohort was made up of several hundred healthy bone marrow donors. At the time of sampling, all cohort members were nominally healthy, though unrecorded immune exposures were likely present. The donor tested CMV seropositive and was one of the 289 seropositive cohort members. Each donor provided a peripheral blood sample, and peripheral blood mononuclear cells were used for TCR beta sequencing. The Qiagen DNeasy Blood Extraction Kit was used to extract genomic DNA from the blood cell samples. V is trimmed back by 3 bases and J by 3 bases, and the junction contains 2 bases that no gene match accounts for. The CDR3, from cysteine to phenylalanine, totals 14 residues. CDR3 DNA only is kept here, 42 bases in frame from base 1. Reading the germline V gene (reference sequence) gives CDR1 GTSNPN and CDR2 SVGIG. This entry belongs to a study of cytomegalovirus exposure and HLA in healthy donors (TCRdb year 2017). Broadly, across the study: According to an earlier analysis of a few hundred of the donors, roughly 180 million T cells yielded over 90 million unique TCR beta sequences and 250 to 350 Gb of sequence data. An early release covering 500 to 750 HLA-typed donors comprised approximately 300 gigabases of sequencing data and roughly 86 million unique TCR sequences. Of the roughly 390 genotyped donors, 65% to 90% fell in the genetic ancestry cluster associated with self-reported Caucasian donors. The study was designed to test whether signatures of past pathogen exposure could be identified by cataloging public T cell receptors. The T cell repertoires of around 730 subjects were profiled by immunosequencing and related to cytomegalovirus serostatus. In addition to the first cohort of several hundred subjects, a separate validation cohort of 130 or so different subjects was used. High-throughput TCR immunosequencing, statistical association of individual TCRs with disease status, and machine learning were combined to predict cytomegalovirus infection status. To study patterns of TCR occurrence, a later analysis re-analyzed previously published TCR beta repertoires from 650 to 750 donors and added high-resolution HLA genotyping. Rather than drawing on any new phenotypic data, the later analysis identified candidate immune exposures from TCR beta sequences and the way those sequences occurred across donors. An earlier analysis of 587 of the donors applied high-throughput TCR beta sequencing to assess whether each TCR beta V gene segment acted as functional or pseudogenic. Donor age, sex, ethnicity and CMV serostatus were collected together with the repertoire data. Genome-wide SNP genotypes for about three fifths of the 666 donors were used in a later genetic analysis, which treated that subset as a discovery cohort. Every discovery cohort repertoire had been produced on one sequencing platform. HLA typing covered class I and class II loci at four-digit resolution. The number of donors typed differed by locus, with 629-630 for A, B, C, DRB1 and DQB1, around 500 for DQA1, 600 to 610 for DPA1, and around 460 for DPB1. Roughly five DR-DQ haplotypes were treated as single units for association and clustering because of strong linkage in the cohort. On average, roughly 240,000 unique TCR beta nucleotide sequences were sequenced per donor among about 400 genotyped donors of the cohort, with roughly 20% of those sequences being non-productive.

Summary of the overall study and its limitations: The classifier was reported to diagnose cytomegalovirus status with high specificity and sensitivity in both the original and validation cohorts. In an earlier analysis of approximately 590 of the donors, most TCR beta V segments appeared in productive rearrangements about 87% or about 30% of the time, broadly matching IMGT annotations. Across donors, most TCR sequences were observed very rarely, whereas some public TCRs were present in many individuals. A total of about 180 TCR beta chains were listed by the study as associated with cytomegalovirus. A cluster of highly shared sequence variants was judged likely to be a technical artifact of the sequencing pipeline. Compared with the roughly 720-donor mean, donors in an Asian-associated ancestry cluster had fewer N-insertions in productive TCRs, according to a later genetic analysis. A further reported finding was that TCR beta sequences accurately predicted the HLA-A and HLA-B alleles for most subjects in the first cohort. A later analysis found that TCR association rates varied across HLA loci, with DRB1 alleles showing the most associated TCRs and HLA-C alleles the fewest. The cohort was sequenced for TCR beta chains only, and without alpha or paired-chain data the features that could be detected were limited. When HLA alleles, especially DR and DQ, strongly co-occurred, attributing TCR associations to individual alleles was difficult. In vitro tests confirmed that a few of the cytomegalovirus-associated TCR beta chains recognize cytomegalovirus antigens. The only immune exposure information available for the cohort was CMV serostatus. According to a later analysis, parvovirus B19, influenza, CMV and Epstein-Barr virus appeared linked to several top co-occurrence clusters. The authors suggested that the approach could potentially be generalized to other disease states and immunological phenotypes. Linkage disequilibrium might explain the correlated functional status among segregating V segments, but an unknown experimental factor could not be ruled out. A later genetic analysis associated a missense DCLRE1C variant with V-gene and J-gene trimming of TCR beta chains, and an independent cohort replicated the association. In a later analysis, HLA-associated TCR beta chains showed more clonal expansion and lower generation probabilities than non-associated chains that were equally common. Because the 87-base-pair reads could not distinguish some IMGT-functional V segments, including TRBV6-2 and TRBV6-3, those segments were excluded. Specific HLA alleles were associated with about 17,000 TCR beta sequences at a false discovery rate of 0.05 in a later analysis. Because HLA typing was missing for some donors at each locus, association tests included only the typed subset. Presence/absence analyses assumed roughly uniform sequencing depth across donors, an assumption that may not hold. Because counts were too low, seventeen rarely observed V segments, including chromosome 9 orphons, were left out of the earlier analysis of approximately 500 of the donors. A later analysis found that most CMV-associated TCR beta chains appeared HLA-restricted, with HLA associations seemingly driven largely by CMV exposure.

The sequence joins TRBV30 to TRBJ2-1, and TRBD2 matches 10 of the central bases. This clonotype was obtained from a male donor in good health and CMV-seropositive. Sequencing was performed on PBMCs. The CDR3 amino acid sequence is: CAWSGLAVYNEQFF. In nucleotides, the sequence is TGTGCCTGGAGCGGACTAGCGGTCTACAATGAGCAGTTCTTC.